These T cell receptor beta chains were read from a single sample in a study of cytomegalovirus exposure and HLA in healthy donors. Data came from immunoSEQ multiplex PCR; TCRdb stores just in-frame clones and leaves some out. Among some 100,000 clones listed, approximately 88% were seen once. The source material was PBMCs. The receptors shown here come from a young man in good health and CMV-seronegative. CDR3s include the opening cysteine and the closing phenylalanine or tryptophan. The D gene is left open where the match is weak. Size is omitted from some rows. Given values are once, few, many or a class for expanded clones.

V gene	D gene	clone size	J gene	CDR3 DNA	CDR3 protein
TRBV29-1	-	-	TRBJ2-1	TGCAGCGTTGCCCGGGAATGGGACAATGAGCAGTTCTTC	CSVAREWDNEQFF
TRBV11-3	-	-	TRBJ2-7	TGTGCCAGCAGCTTACCGACTAGATCATACGAGCAGTACTTC	CASSLPTRSYEQYF
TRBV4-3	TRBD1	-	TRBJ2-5	TGCGCCAGCACTCCGGGACAGGGGCCCGAAGAGACCCAGTACTTC	CASTPGQGPEETQYF
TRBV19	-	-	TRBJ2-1	TGTGCCAGTAGTGGGGCTAGCGTCAGCAATGAGCAGTTCTTC	CASSGASVSNEQFF
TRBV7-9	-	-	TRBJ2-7	TGTGCCAGCAGACCCATCAGGACCAGGGACTACGAGCAGTACTTC	CASRPIRTRDYEQYF
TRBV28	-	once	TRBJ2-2	TGTGCCAGCAGTCTCCGGTCCGGGGAGCTGTTTTTT	CASSLRSGELFF
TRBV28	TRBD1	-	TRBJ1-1	TGTGCCAGCAGTCGGACAGGGATGTACGCTTTCTTT	CASSRTGMYAFF
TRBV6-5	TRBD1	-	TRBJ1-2	TGTGCCAGCAGACGGACAGGGCATAACTATGGCTACACCTTC	CASRRTGHNYGYTF
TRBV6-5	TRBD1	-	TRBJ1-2	TGTGCCAGCAGACGGACAGGGGGCGCGGAGGGCTACACCTTC	CASRRTGGAEGYTF
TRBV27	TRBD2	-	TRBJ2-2	TGTGCCAGCAGTGTAAGAGGGACTAGCATCGGGGAGCTGTTTTTT	CASSVRGTSIGELFF
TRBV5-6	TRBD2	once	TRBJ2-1	TGTGCCAGCAGCGCCCGCGGTAGCGGGGTCCACAATGAGCAGTTCTTC	CASSARGSGVHNEQFF
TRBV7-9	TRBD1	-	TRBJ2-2	TGTGCCAGCAGGCGCACAGGGGGCATCAACACCGGGGAGCTGTTTTTT	CASRRTGGINTGELFF
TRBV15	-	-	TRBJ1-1	TGTGCCACCAGCAGAGATCTGGCAGGACAGAACACTGAAGCTTTCTTT	CATSRDLAGQNTEAFF
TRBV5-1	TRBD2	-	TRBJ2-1	TGCGCCAGCAGCTTGGCGGTGACTAGCGGGTACAATGAGCAGTTCTTC	CASSLAVTSGYNEQFF
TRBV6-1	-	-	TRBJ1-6	TGTGCCAGCAAAGGACAGAGCTCCTATAATTCACCCCTCCACTTT	CASKGQSSYNSPLHF
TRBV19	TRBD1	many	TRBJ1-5	TGTGCCAGTAGTCTGCGATCAGGGACAGTTTTCGATCAGCCCCAGCATTTT	CASSLRSGTVFDQPQHF
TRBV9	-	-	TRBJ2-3	TGTGCCAGCAGCGTAGTTGTCGGGGGAAGCACAGATACGCAGTATTTT	CASSVVVGGSTDTQYF
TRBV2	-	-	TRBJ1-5	TGTGCCAGCAGTAGAGAGACAGGAAATCAGCCCCAGCATTTT	CASSRETGNQPQHF
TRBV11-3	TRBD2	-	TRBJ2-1	TGTGCCAGCAGCTCCCGCCTAGCGGTAGAAGTGGGCAATGAGCAGTTCTTC	CASSSRLAVEVGNEQFF
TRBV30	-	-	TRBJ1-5	TGTGCCTGGAGTCCGCAGGCTGATCAGCCCCAGCATTTT	CAWSPQADQPQHF
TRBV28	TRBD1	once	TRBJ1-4	TGTGCCAGCAGTTTATCGACAGGGTGGTGGGAAAAACTGTTTTTT	CASSLSTGWWEKLFF
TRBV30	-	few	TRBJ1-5	TGTGCCTGGAAACAAAGCGGGCAGCCCCAGCATTTT	CAWKQSGQPQHF
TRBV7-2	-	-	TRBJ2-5	TGTGCCAGCAGCTTAGCGGGGAGCCAAGAGACCCAGTACTTC	CASSLAGSQETQYF
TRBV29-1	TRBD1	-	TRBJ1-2	TGCAGCGTTGCGGTTCCACAGGGGATGGTAGGTGGCTACACCTTC	CSVAVPQGMVGGYTF
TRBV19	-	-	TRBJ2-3	TGTGCCAGTAGTACCCTATACAGGGGCACAGATACGCAGTATTTT	CASSTLYRGTDTQYF
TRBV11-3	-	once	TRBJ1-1	TGTGCCAGCAGCACACGAGGGGGAAACACTGAAGCTTTCTTT	CASSTRGGNTEAFF
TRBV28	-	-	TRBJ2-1	TGTGCCAGCAGTTTAGAGGTAGAAAAAAGCTCCTACAATGAGCAGTTCTTC	CASSLEVEKSSYNEQFF
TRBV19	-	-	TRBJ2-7	TGTGCCAGTAGTGACAGTCTAAGTACCGCGTACTTC	CASSDSLSTAYF
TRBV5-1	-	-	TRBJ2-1	TGCGCCAGCAGCTTGGACGGGGGGCTTTACAATGAGCAGTTCTTC	CASSLDGGLYNEQFF
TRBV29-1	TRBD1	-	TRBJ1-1	TGCAGCGGGAGCCGGGACAGTAGGACTGAAGCTTTCTTT	CSGSRDSRTEAFF
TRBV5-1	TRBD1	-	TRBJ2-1	TGCGCCAGCAGCACAGGGGACAGCATTAATGAGCAGTTCTTC	CASSTGDSINEQFF
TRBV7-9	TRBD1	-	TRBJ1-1	TGTGCCAGCAGACAGAGGGGGGACAGGCTCGGCCCTCAAGCTTTCTTT	CASRQRGDRLGPQAFF
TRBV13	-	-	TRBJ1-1	TGTGCCAGCAGCTTACAGGGATTGAGTCAAAAAGCTTTCTTT	CASSLQGLSQKAFF
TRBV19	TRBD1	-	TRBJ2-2	TGTGCCAGTAGTACCCGGGACAGGGTAATATTAGCGAACACCGGGGAGCTGTTTTTT	CASSTRDRVILANTGELFF
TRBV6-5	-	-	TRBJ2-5	TGTGCCAGCAGACCGGGAATGGGCGGGGAGACCCAGTACTTC	CASRPGMGGETQYF
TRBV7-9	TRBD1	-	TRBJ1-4	TGTGCCAGCACCAAGGGACAGCAGAATGAAAAACTGTTTTTT	CASTKGQQNEKLFF
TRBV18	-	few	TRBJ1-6	TGTGCCAGCTCACCAGATTCCCCGGGAAATCGGTCACCCCTCCACTTT	CASSPDSPGNRSPLHF
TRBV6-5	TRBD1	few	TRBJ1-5	TGTGCCAGCAGTCCCGCAACAGGGGTAAATCAGCCCCAGCATTTT	CASSPATGVNQPQHF
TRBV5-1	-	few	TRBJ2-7	TGCGCCAGCAGGGATGGAGCCGAGCAGTACTTC	CASRDGAEQYF
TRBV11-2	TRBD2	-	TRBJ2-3	TGTGCCAGCAGCTTAGATCTTAGGGCTAGCGGGGGGTTCACAGATACGCAGTATTTT	CASSLDLRASGGFTDTQYF
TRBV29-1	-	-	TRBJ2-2	TGCAGCGTCGGACAGATATTGAACACCGGGGAGCTGTTTTTT	CSVGQILNTGELFF
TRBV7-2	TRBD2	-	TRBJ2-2	TGTGCCAGCAGCTTAGCGCGAGGGAGGGCCGGGGAGCTGTTTTTT	CASSLARGRAGELFF
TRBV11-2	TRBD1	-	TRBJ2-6	TGTGCCAGCAGCGGCGCCGGGACAGGGGGCGTTCGTGGGGCCAACGTCCTGACTTTC	CASSGAGTGGVRGANVLTF
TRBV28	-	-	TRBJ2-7	TGTGCCAGCAGTTTTAATGGTGGCAGCTACGAGCAGTACTTC	CASSFNGGSYEQYF
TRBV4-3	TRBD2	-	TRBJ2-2	TGCGCCAGCAGCCAAGGCTCGGGGGGATTCGGCACCGGGGAGCTGTTTTTT	CASSQGSGGFGTGELFF
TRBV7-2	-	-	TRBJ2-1	TGTGCCAGCAGGTCAGGGGGGTTGAATGAGCAGTTCTTC	CASRSGGLNEQFF
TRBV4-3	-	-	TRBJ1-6	TGCGCCAGCAGCCTAAGCCAGGGCCAGAGCTCCTATAATTCACCCCTCCACTTT	CASSLSQGQSSYNSPLHF
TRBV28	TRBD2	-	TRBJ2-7	TGTGCCAGCTCTGCGAGATTAGCGGGAGAACATAACTACGAGCAGTACTTC	CASSARLAGEHNYEQYF